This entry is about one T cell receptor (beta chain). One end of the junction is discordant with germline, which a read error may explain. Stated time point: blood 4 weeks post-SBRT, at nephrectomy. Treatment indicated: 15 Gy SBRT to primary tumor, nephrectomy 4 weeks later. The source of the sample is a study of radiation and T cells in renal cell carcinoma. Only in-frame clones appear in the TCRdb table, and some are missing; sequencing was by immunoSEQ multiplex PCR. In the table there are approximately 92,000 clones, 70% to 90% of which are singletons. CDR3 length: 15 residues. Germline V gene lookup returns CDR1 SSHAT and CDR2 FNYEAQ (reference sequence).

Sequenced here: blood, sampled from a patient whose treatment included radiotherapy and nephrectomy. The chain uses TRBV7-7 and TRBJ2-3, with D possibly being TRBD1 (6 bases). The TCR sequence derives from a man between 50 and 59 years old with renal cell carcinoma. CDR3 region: CASSFDRFEADTQYF. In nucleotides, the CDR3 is TGTGCTAGCAGCTTTGACAGGTTTGAGGCAGATACGCAGTATTTT.